The 27 T cell receptor beta chains listed next were all sequenced from one sample in a study of blood T cell repertoires in COVID-19. Measured with immunoSEQ multiplex PCR; TCRdb has only the in-frame clones, and not every one. This table holds about 300,000 clones, 65% to 90% found once. Sequenced: PBMCs or T cells enriched from blood (not recorded which). The receptor set was obtained from a man between 25 and 39 years old who had recovered from COVID-19.

For this clone: Additional DNA sequences in this sample encode the identical CDR3. The gene calls are TRBV5-1 and TRBJ1-1, with D possibly TRBD1 on 5 matching bases. V was pared by 0 bases and J by 5 bases, with 8 bases between. Germline values: CDR1 SGHRS, CDR2 YFSETQ. There are 13 residues in the CDR3. CDR3 nucleotides: TGCGCCAGCAGCTTGGGAGCAGGGACTGAAGCTTTCTTT. Translating gives CASSLGAGTEAFF.

V and J are TRBV4-2 and TRBJ2-7, with 7 nucleotides matching TRBD2. V lost 4 bases to trimming and J lost 2 bases; unmatched junction nucleotides: 5. The germline CDR1 and CDR2 sequences are LGHNA and YNFKEQ. CDR3 length: 14 amino acids. The CDR3 DNA follows: TGTGCCAGCAGCCCTGGGGGGGTGCCCTACGAGCAGTACTTC. Translating it yields CASSPGGVPYEQYF.

The genes are TRBV6-6 and TRBJ2-7; D perhaps matches TRBD1 (5 bases). Trimming left V 0 bases short and J 0 bases short, with 12 bases between. The CDR3 covers 16 residues. Germline loops: CDR1 MNHNY, CDR2 SVGAGI (reference sequence). Here the CDR3 reads CASSYSGVRSSYEQYF. Written as DNA, the CDR3 is TGTGCCAGCAGTTACTCAGGGGTTAGAAGCTCCTACGAGCAGTACTTC.

This chain uses TRBV12-3 or TRBV12-4 with TRBJ2-7; D call uncertain. The ends were cut back, 3 bases at V and 3 bases at J, with 9 bases in the middle. The CDR3 sequence is 13 residues long. The CDR3 sequence is CASSLMEYYEQYF. The CDR3 DNA reads TGTGCCAGCAGTTTGATGGAGTACTACGAGCAGTACTTC.

The CDR3 bases are TGTGCCAGCAGCTTAGGATACGGGAGCAATGAGCAGTTCTTC. Translating gives CASSLGYGSNEQFF. The chain uses TRBV11-2 and TRBJ2-1, with D perhaps matching TRBD2 (6 bases). The V and J ends lost 1 base and 6 bases respectively, with 10 bases between them. Germline V gives CDR1 SGHAT, CDR2 FQNNGV. The CDR3 runs 14 residues.

This clone was counted once. Other DNA sequences of this sample code for an identical CDR3. This chain connects TRBV29-1 to TRBJ1-2; D unclear. Trimming shortened V by 4 bases and J by 2 bases, and 11 bases separated the two germline ends. Germline V gives CDR1 SQVTM, CDR2 ANQGSEA. The CDR3 loop spans 13 amino acids. CDR3 in amino acids: CSVGVGGNYGYTF. The CDR3 DNA reads TGCAGCGTTGGCGTCGGCGGCAACTATGGCTACACCTTC.

The chain employs TRBV7-9 and TRBJ1-4, with a possible D match to TRBD1 (6 bases). The CDR3 is made up of 14 amino acids. In germline, CDR1 is SEHNR, CDR2 FQNEAQ (reference sequence). The V end lost 1 base, the J end lost 8 bases, and 11 bases lay between the germline ends. This CDR3 is CASSLVQGGEKLFF. The CDR3 DNA reads TGTGCCAGCAGCTTAGTACAGGGTGGGGAAAAACTGTTTTTT.

This chain uses TRBV5-1 with TRBJ1-2; tentative D call: TRBD1 (6 bases). V lost 4 bases and J 8 bases, leaving 15 bases between the germline ends. Germline V gene lookup returns CDR1 SGHRS and CDR2 YFSETQ. The CDR3 runs 13 residues. The CDR3 DNA follows: TGCGCCAGCAGCCCCTACAGGGTGGAAGGCTACACCTTC. Translating gives CASSPYRVEGYTF. The full variable domain, completed using reference TRBV5-1 and TRBJ1-2, is KAGVTQTPRYLIKTRGQQVTLSCSPISGHRSVSWYQQTPGQGLQFLFEYFSETQRNKGNFPGRFSGRQFSNSRSEMNVSTLELGDSALYLCASSPYRVEGYTFGSGTRLTVV.

The rearrangement uses TRBV7-9 and TRBJ1-1; maybe TRBD1 (5 bases). CDR1 and CDR2 (germline): SEHNR, FQNEAQ (reference sequence). The V end lost 6 bases, the J end lost 0 bases, and 17 bases lay between the germline ends. The length of the CDR3 is 16 residues. The CDR3 DNA reads as TGTGCCAGCAGTCCCAGGGAGGGCCTCATGAACACTGAAGCTTTCTTT. Its translation is CASSPREGLMNTEAFF.

The V gene is TRBV11-2, the J gene TRBJ2-1, with D unclear. CDR1 is SGHAT and CDR2 is FQNNGV in the germline V gene. The germline V and J ends were trimmed by 3 bases and 8 bases, with 5 bases remaining between them. The CDR3 has 11 amino acids. CDR3 sequence reads: CASSFRYEQFF. The DNA of the CDR3 is TGTGCCAGCAGCTTTCGTTATGAGCAGTTCTTC.

This clone was detected a few times. This rearrangement joins TRBV5-1 to TRBJ2-2, with a tentative D call TRBD1 (7 bases). Trimming took 0 bases from V and 9 from J, leaving 18 bases between them. The length of the CDR3 is 16 residues. CDR1 and CDR2 (germline): SGHRS, YFSETQ. This chain's CDR3 is CASSLDLTGRTRELFF. CDR3 sequence (DNA): TGCGCCAGCAGCTTGGATTTGACAGGGAGGACCCGGGAGCTGTTTTTT.

The V and J genes are TRBV6-5 and TRBJ2-1; 7 bases line up with TRBD2. Trimming removed 6 bases from V and 0 bases from J; junction bases left unmatched: 5. Germline CDR1 and CDR2: MNHEY and SVGAGI. This CDR3 has 15 amino acids. CDR3 DNA sequence: TGTGCCAGCAGGGGGGGGACTACCTCCTACAATGAGCAGTTCTTC. Its protein is CASRGGTTSYNEQFF.

This chain joins TRBV7-8 and TRBJ2-1; TRBD2 aligns across 11 bases. The junction had 24 bases not matched to a gene; V was cut back by 5 bases and J by 0 bases. Germline CDR1 reads SGHVS; CDR2 reads FQNEAQ. This CDR3 comprises 23 residues. This chain's CDR3 is CASSRPGRSSGRKKIPSYNEQFF. CDR3 nucleotides: TGTGCCAGCAGCCGCCCGGGACGCTCTAGCGGGAGGAAGAAAATACCCTCCTACAATGAGCAGTTCTTC.

The chain has TRBV10-3 and TRBJ1-2; D unclear. Germline V gives CDR1 ENHRY, CDR2 SYGVKD. CDR3 size: 12 residues. The V and J ends lost 6 bases and 14 bases respectively, with 19 bases between them. As DNA, the CDR3 is TGTGCCATCAGCCGTGGGGATGGGAGCTTTACCTTC. It is translated as CAISRGDGSFTF.

V usage is TRBV5-1 and J usage is TRBJ2-2; 8 bases are a match to TRBD1. The CDR3 consists of 16 residues. The germline gives CDR1 SGHRS, CDR2 YFSETQ. Unmatched junction bases numbered 5, after V lost 4 bases and J lost 0 bases. The CDR3 nucleotides read TGCGCCAGCAGCCCTTGGACAGGGACGAACACCGGGGAGCTGTTTTTT. Residues: CASSPWTGTNTGELFF.

This chain connects TRBV27 to TRBJ1-2; 9 nucleotides match TRBD1. This CDR3 has 15 amino acids. Germline CDR1 MNHEY, CDR2 SMNVEV (reference sequence). Trimming took 2 bases from V and 5 from J; bases not matched to a gene: 6. In DNA, the CDR3 is TGTGCCAGCAGTTTACTCCGGGACAGGGCGTATGGCTACACCTTC. It specifies CASSLLRDRAYGYTF.

The rearrangement uses TRBV27 and TRBJ1-2, with 9 bases identical to TRBD1. Unmatched junction bases numbered 2, after V lost 7 bases and J lost 2 bases. CDR1 and CDR2 (germline): MNHEY, SMNVEV (reference sequence). The CDR3 spans 13 residues. CDR3 nucleotide sequence: TGTGCCAGCACCGGACAGGGGAACTATGGCTACACCTTC. Translating gives CASTGQGNYGYTF.

The chain's CDR3 is CASSHPRGPEKLFF. Here the CDR3 DNA reads TGTGCCAGCAGCCACCCCCGGGGTCCGGAAAAACTGTTTTTT. This chain joins TRBV9 and TRBJ1-4; D is ambiguous. The V gene lost 4 bases and the J gene lost 8 bases, with 15 bases spanning the gap. The V gene's germline CDR1 is SGDLS and CDR2 YYNGEE. CDR3 length: 14 residues. Combining the CDR3 with reference TRBV9 and TRBJ1-4 gives the whole variable domain DSGVTQTPKHLITATGQRVTLRCSPRSGDLSVYWYQQSLDQGLQFLIQYYNGEERAKGNILERFSAQQFPDLHSELNLSSLELGDSALYFCASSHPRGPEKLFFGSGTQLSVL.

This clone was recorded a few times. V is TRBV20-1 and J is TRBJ1-2, with D unclear. The CDR3 runs 11 residues. In germline, CDR1 is DFQATT, CDR2 SNEGSKA (reference sequence). V dropped 1 base and J dropped 4 bases, with 4 bases sitting between them. CDR3 sequence reads: CSARAGYGYTF. CDR3 nucleotide sequence: TGCAGTGCTAGAGCGGGCTATGGCTACACCTTC.

This clone turned up a few times. This chain joins TRBV18 and TRBJ1-5, with TRBD1 matching over 7 bases. There are 15 residues in the CDR3. Germline assignment: CDR1 KGHSH and CDR2 LQKENI. J gave up 4 bases and V 3 bases, and 6 bases lay outside the gene matches. Here the CDR3 DNA reads TGTGCCAGCTCACCGGGAGCAGGGGGAAATCAGCCCCAGCATTTT. It encodes CASSPGAGGNQPQHF. Looking up the rest from reference TRBV18 and TRBJ1-5 gives the full variable domain: NAGVMQNPRHLVRRRGQEARLRCSPMKGHSHVYWYRQLPEEGLKFMVYLQKENIIDESGMPKERFSAEFPKEGPSILRIQQVVRGDSAAYFCASSPGAGGNQPQHFGDGTRLSIL.

V usage is TRBV10-2 and J usage is TRBJ1-2, with TRBD1 as a possible D gene (5 bases). V was cut by 0 bases and J by 4 bases, with 9 bases left in between. Germline CDR1 WSHSY, CDR2 SAAADI. The CDR3 runs to 14 residues. The CDR3 DNA is TGCGCCAGCAGTGAGTCCCGGACAACCTATGGCTACACCTTC. This codes for CASSESRTTYGYTF.

This clone was found a few times. The chain carries TRBV6-4 and TRBJ1-6; 9 bases line up with TRBD1. There are 15 residues in the CDR3. J lost 5 bases, V lost 8 bases, and 7 bases had no gene match. Germline values: CDR1 MRHNA, CDR2 SNTAGT. The DNA for the CDR3 is TGTGCCAGCTCCGCCCGGGACAGGGATAATTCACCCCTCCACTTT. Protein product: CASSARDRDNSPLHF.

The gene calls are TRBV5-1 and TRBJ2-7; TRBD1 aligns across 9 bases. The CDR3 covers 15 residues. Unmatched junction bases numbered 7, after V lost 2 bases and J lost 4 bases. Germline CDR1 reads SGHRS; CDR2 reads YFSETQ. CDR3 nucleotides: TGCGCCAGCAGCTTAGGGACAGGGCGGGTATACGAGCAGTACTTC. This sequence encodes CASSLGTGRVYEQYF.

V is TRBV11-2 and J is TRBJ2-7; tentative D call: TRBD1 (6 bases). CDR1 and CDR2 (germline): SGHAT, FQNNGV. V gave up 2 bases and J gave up 3 bases, with 14 bases separating them. This CDR3 contains 15 residues. CDR3 protein: CASSLRATGNYEQYF. The CDR3 DNA reads as TGTGCCAGCAGCTTAAGGGCAACAGGGAACTACGAGCAGTACTTC. Together with reference TRBV11-2 and TRBJ2-7, the CDR3 gives the full variable domain: EAGVAQSPRYKIIEKRQSVAFWCNPISGHATLYWYQQILGQGPKLLIQFQNNGVVDDSQLPKDRFSAERLKGVDSTLKIQPAKLEDSAVYLCASSLRATGNYEQYFGPGTRLTVT.

The chain carries TRBV5-6 and TRBJ2-5, with 9 nucleotides matching TRBD2. The germline CDR1 and CDR2 sequences are SGHDT and YYEEEE. The CDR3 is 15 residues long. After removal of 1 base from V and 4 bases from J, the junction contained 5 bases not matched to a gene. The CDR3 region is CASSLRGGVRETQYF. As DNA, the CDR3 is TGTGCCAGCAGCTTGCGCGGGGGGGTGCGAGAGACCCAGTACTTC.

This clone occurred once. The chain uses TRBV4-1 and TRBJ2-1; maybe TRBD1 (5 bases). Germline values: CDR1 MGHRA, CDR2 YSYEKL. V lost 5 bases and J 7 bases, leaving 9 bases between the germline ends. There are 12 residues in the CDR3. CDR3 coding DNA: TGCGCCAGCAGCACTAACAGGAATGAGCAGTTCTTC. Its translation: CASSTNRNEQFF.

The J gene is TRBJ2-2, the V gene TRBV4-2; 7 bases line up with TRBD2. The germline CDR1 and CDR2 sequences are LGHNA and YNFKEQ. The V segment lost 0 bases and the J segment 2 bases; nucleotides outside the gene matches: 3. CDR3 length equals 16 residues. CDR3 protein: CASSQETGGNTGELFF. As DNA, the CDR3 is TGTGCCAGCAGCCAAGAGACGGGGGGAAACACCGGGGAGCTGTTTTTT.